Each of the 3 T cell receptor beta chains below was sequenced from the same sample in a study of blood T cell repertoires in COVID-19. Assay: immunoSEQ multiplex PCR; the TCRdb copy retains only in-frame clones and omits some. The sample carries some 250,000 clones, about 89% recorded once. Sequenced: PBMCs or T cells enriched from blood (not recorded which). The receptors derive from a man between 40 and 49 years old who had recovered from COVID-19.

The J gene is TRBJ1-2, the V gene TRBV7-8, with 7 bases lining up with TRBD1. This CDR3 region has 16 residues. The V segment lost 1 base and the J segment 7 bases; nucleotides outside the gene matches: 12. CDR1 and CDR2 (germline): SGHVS, FQNEAQ. Here the CDR3 reads CASSLDEVSGGSGYTF. DNA for the CDR3: TGTGCCAGCAGCTTAGACGAGGTTTCAGGGGGGTCTGGCTACACCTTC. The whole variable domain, filled in from reference TRBV7-8 and TRBJ1-2, reads GAGVSQSPRYKVAKRGQDVALRCDPISGHVSLFWYQQALGQGPEFLTYFQNEAQLDKSGLPSDRFFAERPEGSVSTLKIQRTQQEDSAVYLCASSLDEVSGGSGYTFGSGTRLTVV.

The chain employs TRBV18 and TRBJ2-1; a possible D gene is TRBD1 (5 bases). The germline V gene has CDR1 KGHSH and CDR2 LQKENI. This CDR3 has 16 amino acids. Trimming removed 3 bases at V and 0 bases at J, with 12 bases between. The CDR3 DNA sequence: TGTGCCAGCTCACCTGACAGATCCAGCTCCTACAATGAGCAGTTCTTC. Translating it yields CASSPDRSSSYNEQFF.

This rearrangement joins TRBV3-1 (or the pseudogene TRBV3-2) to TRBJ2-7; tentative D call: TRBD2 (5 bases). This CDR3 is 15 amino acids long. Germline CDR1 reads LGHDT; CDR2 reads YNNKEL (reference sequence). V was clipped by 0 bases and J by 9 bases, with 18 bases between them. The CDR3 DNA is TGTGCCAGCAGCCAAGAGTACACAGCGGCATCCGGGCAGTACTTC. It translates to CASSQEYTAASGQYF.